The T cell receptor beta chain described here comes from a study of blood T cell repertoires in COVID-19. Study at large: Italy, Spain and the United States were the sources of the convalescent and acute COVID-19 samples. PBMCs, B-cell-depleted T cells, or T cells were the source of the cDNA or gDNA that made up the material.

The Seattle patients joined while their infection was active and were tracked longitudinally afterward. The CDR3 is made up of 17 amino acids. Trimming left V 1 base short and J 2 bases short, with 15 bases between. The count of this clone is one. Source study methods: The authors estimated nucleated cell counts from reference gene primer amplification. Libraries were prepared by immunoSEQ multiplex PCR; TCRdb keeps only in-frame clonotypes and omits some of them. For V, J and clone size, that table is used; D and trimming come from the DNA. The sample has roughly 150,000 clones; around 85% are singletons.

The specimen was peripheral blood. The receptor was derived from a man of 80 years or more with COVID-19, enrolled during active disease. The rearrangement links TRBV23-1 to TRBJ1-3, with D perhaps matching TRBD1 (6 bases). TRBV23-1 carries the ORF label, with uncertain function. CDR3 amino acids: CASSQFTGRVAGNTIYF. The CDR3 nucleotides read TGCGCCAGCAGTCAATTCACAGGGAGGGTCGCTGGAAACACCATATATTTT.